Following are 14 T cell receptor beta chains from one sample sequenced in a study of control samples from healthy donors and cancer patients. Sequencing used immunoSEQ multiplex PCR; TCRdb keeps in-frame clones, though not all of them. Of more than 95,000 clones listed, around 88% are singletons. Specimen: PBMCs. The receptor source for this set is a man aged 55 to 69 with lung cancer.

This chain joins TRBV30 and TRBJ1-1; D not resolved. V lost 5 bases, J lost 0 bases, and 7 bases lay in between. From germline, CDR1 is GTSNPN and CDR2 SVGIG (reference sequence). CDR3 length: 12 amino acids. CDR3 region: CAWRTMNTEAFF. The CDR3 DNA is TGTGCCTGGCGCACTATGAACACTGAAGCTTTCTTT.

The chain is built from TRBV5-1 and TRBJ1-3; the D is unclear. Germline-derived CDR1 and CDR2 are SGHRS and YFSETQ. This CDR3 comprises 14 residues. Trimming left V 0 bases short and J 2 bases short, with 6 bases between. The CDR3 nucleotides read TGCGCCAGCAGCTTGGGGAGCGCTGGAAACACCATATATTTT. Translation: CASSLGSAGNTIYF.

The chain joins TRBV30 to TRBJ1-4; D ambiguous. CDR1 is GTSNPN and CDR2 is SVGIG in the germline V gene (reference sequence). The V and J ends lost 0 bases and 5 bases respectively, with 7 bases between them. CDR3 length: 13 amino acids. CDR3 protein: CAWSVGLNEKLFF. In DNA, the CDR3 is TGTGCCTGGAGTGTCGGTCTGAATGAAAAACTGTTTTTT.

The V and J genes are TRBV5-1 and TRBJ2-2, with D hard to call. The germline V and J ends were trimmed by 0 bases and 3 bases, with 9 bases remaining between them. Per germline, CDR1 SGHRS and CDR2 YFSETQ. This CDR3 has 15 residues. The CDR3 DNA reads TGCGCCAGCAGCTTGGACGGCGCCGACACCGGGGAGCTGTTTTTT. Its translation: CASSLDGADTGELFF.

This sequence joins TRBV5-1 and TRBJ2-1, with 8 positions matching TRBD1. Germline trimming cut 4 bases from V and 8 bases from J; bases unmatched to any gene: 14. The V gene's germline CDR1 is SGHRS and CDR2 YFSETQ. This CDR3 has 16 residues. CDR3 nucleotide sequence: TGCGCCAGCAGCAAGGGACAGGCCTCCTTAGGGGATGAGCAGTTCTTC. Protein: CASSKGQASLGDEQFF. Filled out from reference TRBV5-1 and TRBJ2-1, the complete variable domain reads KAGVTQTPRYLIKTRGQQVTLSCSPISGHRSVSWYQQTPGQGLQFLFEYFSETQRNKGNFPGRFSGRQFSNSRSEMNVSTLELGDSALYLCASSKGQASLGDEQFFGPGTRLTVL.

The genes are TRBV24-1 and TRBJ2-1, with 11 bases matching TRBD2. The CDR3 sequence is 16 residues long. V lost 5 bases to trimming and J lost 4 bases; unmatched junction nucleotides: 6. CDR1 and CDR2 from the germline V gene are KGHDR and SFDVKD. CDR3 sequence: CATSAALAGEYNEQFF. In DNA, the CDR3 is TGTGCCACCAGTGCCGCACTAGCGGGGGAGTACAATGAGCAGTTCTTC.

The chain recombines TRBV7-2 with TRBJ2-6; 7 bases match TRBD1. Germline loops: CDR1 SGHTA, CDR2 FQGNSA. The trim removed 2 bases at V and 0 bases at J, leaving 7 bases unmatched. The CDR3 loop spans 18 amino acids. In DNA form, the CDR3 reads TGTGCCAGCAGCTTAAGGCTGGCAGGGGGCTCTGGGGCCAACGTCCTGACTTTC. Translating gives CASSLRLAGGSGANVLTF.

The J gene is TRBJ2-5, the V gene TRBV18; unclear D gene. Trimming pared 2 bases from V and 2 bases from J, leaving 6 bases between. The CDR3 runs 13 residues. Germline CDR1 and CDR2: KGHSH and LQKENI. Here the CDR3 reads CASSPIIQETQYF. CDR3 coding DNA: TGTGCCAGCTCACCAATAATTCAAGAGACCCAGTACTTC.

The genes are TRBV15 and TRBJ1-2; 9 nucleotides match TRBD1. The J segment lost 3 bases and the V segment lost 3 bases, leaving 2 bases of the junction unmatched. There are 14 residues in the CDR3. Germline assignment: CDR1 LNHNV and CDR2 YYDKDF (reference sequence). CDR3 residues: CATSSDRGDYGYTF. The CDR3 DNA is TGTGCCACCAGCAGTGACAGGGGGGACTATGGCTACACCTTC.

J is TRBJ2-2 and V is TRBV18; 10 bases match TRBD2. V was clipped by 4 bases and J by 1 base; unmatched bases: 3. The CDR3 runs to 16 residues. Germline V CDR1 and CDR2: KGHSH, LQKENI. This chain's CDR3 is CASSLRLAGNTGELFF. Written as DNA, the CDR3 is TGTGCCAGCTCACTACGACTAGCGGGGAACACCGGGGAGCTGTTTTTT. Supplemented by reference TRBV18 and TRBJ2-2, the full variable domain reads NAGVMQNPRHLVRRRGQEARLRCSPMKGHSHVYWYRQLPEEGLKFMVYLQKENIIDESGMPKERFSAEFPKEGPSILRIQQVVRGDSAAYFCASSLRLAGNTGELFFGEGSRLTVL.

The V call is TRBV5-1, the J call TRBJ2-7, with D perhaps given as TRBD1 or TRBD2 (5 bases each). The V end was cut by 7 bases, the J end by 4 bases, with 18 bases between. Germline CDR1 and CDR2: SGHRS and YFSETQ. The CDR3 sequence is 14 residues long. In DNA, the CDR3 is TGCGCCAGCCGGGGACCTCCCTCCCCTTACGAGCAGTACTTC. Encoded protein: CASRGPPSPYEQYF.

The table lists this clone with a few counts. The chain is built from TRBV19 and TRBJ2-5, with 7 bases matching TRBD1. V shed 3 bases and J 0 bases; nucleotides not matched to a gene: 4. CDR3 length equals 15 residues. Per the germline V gene, CDR1 is LNHDA and CDR2 is SQIVND (reference sequence). The CDR3 loop reads CASSMGDSYQETQYF. The CDR3 DNA is TGTGCCAGTAGTATGGGGGACAGCTACCAAGAGACCCAGTACTTC.

V is TRBV4-2 and J is TRBJ2-5; 15 bases match TRBD2. The ends lost 2 bases at V and 5 bases at J; junction bases unmatched: 18. Germline CDR1 and CDR2: LGHNA and YNFKEQ. This CDR3 has 21 amino acids. The CDR3 reads CASSQRSPGTSGGPTRETQYF. The CDR3 bases are TGTGCCAGCAGCCAACGGTCCCCCGGGACTAGCGGGGGGCCGACACGGGAGACCCAGTACTTC.

This chain links TRBV27 with TRBJ2-3, with no clear D. Germline V gene lookup returns CDR1 MNHEY and CDR2 SMNVEV (reference sequence). Trimming took 6 bases from V and 4 from J, leaving 17 bases between them. The CDR3 extends over 15 amino acids. CDR3 sequence (DNA): TGTGCCAGCAGACTTACTGTTGAACGGGCAGATACGCAGTATTTT. Its protein is CASRLTVERADTQYF.